These 23 T cell receptor beta chains originate from one sample sequenced in a study of T cell repertoires in cytomegalovirus infection. In TCRdb, the reads were re-called with MiXCR into one record per CDR3 protein. The sample shows 310,000 or so distinct CDR3 sequences, 9.6% of them seen only once. Sequenced material: PBMCs. The receptors come from a human donor in good health (CMV status not recorded). Some clones in this sample may be carry-over from other donors' samples.

This clonotype was detected ten times or more. This CDR3 is CASSLMGTVTLYEQYF. The CDR3 coding sequence is TGTGCCAGCAGCTTGATGGGGACAGTGACTTTGTACGAGCAGTACTTC. The genes are TRBV7-2 and TRBJ2-7; 7 nucleotides align to TRBD1. The CDR3 has 16 amino acids. The germline CDR1 and CDR2 sequences are SGHTA and FQGNSA. V gave up 3 bases and J gave up 4 bases; unmatched junction bases: 12.

This clonotype was detected ten times or more. The chain uses TRBV7-2 and TRBJ1-2; no clear D gene. The CDR3 spans 14 residues. The germline V gene has CDR1 SGHTA and CDR2 FQGNSA. Trimming took 5 bases from V and 6 from J, leaving 16 bases between them. CDR3 in DNA: TGTGCCAGCAGCGGCCGGGCGCCGTCGCATGGCTACACCTTC. This translates into CASSGRAPSHGYTF.

In this sample, this clonotype turned up many times. The J gene is TRBJ2-3, the V gene TRBV6-5, with D tentatively TRBD1 (6 bases). Germline-derived CDR1 and CDR2 are MNHEY and SVGAGI. The CDR3 length is 14 residues. V was pared by 2 bases and J by 5 bases, with 11 bases between. The DNA for the CDR3 is TGTGCCAGCAGTTACGACCGACAGGTAGATACGCAGTATTTT. This encodes CASSYDRQVDTQYF.

The table lists this clonotype with many counts. The gene calls are TRBV12-3 or TRBV12-4 and TRBJ2-1, with D perhaps matching TRBD1 (5 bases). V was trimmed by 5 bases and J by 0 bases, leaving 11 bases between them. CDR3 length: 15 residues. The CDR3 nucleotides are TGTGCCAGCAGTCGGACATTCAGCTCCTACAATGAGCAGTTCTTC. This translates into CASSRTFSSYNEQFF.

This clonotype was observed many times. The rearrangement joins TRBV6-1 to TRBJ1-6; D uncertain. With 4 bases removed from V and 7 bases from J, the gap between germline ends came to 8 bases. Germline V lookup: CDR1 MNHNS, CDR2 SASEGT. CDR3 length: 13 residues. CDR3 sequence reads: CASSGPINSPLHF. CDR3 sequence (DNA): TGTGCCAGCAGTGGGCCGATCAATTCACCCCTCCACTTT.

This clonotype occurred many times. The rearrangement joins TRBV19 to TRBJ1-1; D is possibly TRBD1 (5 bases). The germline V and J ends were trimmed by 3 bases and 4 bases, with 15 bases remaining between them. Germline V CDR1 and CDR2: LNHDA, SQIVND (reference sequence). There are 15 residues in the CDR3. Written as DNA, the CDR3 is TGTGCCAGTAGTATTATGGGGCAGCCGTTCACTGAAGCTTTCTTT. Its protein is CASSIMGQPFTEAFF.

The sample holds many counts of this clonotype. This chain joins TRBV7-6 and TRBJ2-3, with a weak D call TRBD1 (5 bases). Germline CDR1 is SGHVS and CDR2 is FNYEAQ. The CDR3 is made up of 16 amino acids. Trimming stripped 5 bases from V and 6 bases from J, with 21 bases between. The CDR3 loop reads CASSASPETRGDTQYF. The CDR3 DNA follows: TGTGCCAGCAGCGCCTCCCCCGAGACAAGGGGTGATACGCAGTATTTT.

The rearrangement links TRBV29-1 to TRBJ2-2; 7 bases line up with TRBD2. J was trimmed by 4 bases and V by 4 bases; bases with no gene match: 6. Germline-derived CDR1 and CDR2 are SQVTM and ANQGSEA. The CDR3 covers 14 residues. CDR3 amino acids: CSVAQRGGTGELFF. The CDR3 DNA reads as TGCAGCGTTGCCCAGCGGGGTGGCACCGGGGAGCTGTTTTTT.

This clonotype came up many times. The J gene is TRBJ2-1, the V gene TRBV4-2; D possibly corresponds to TRBD2 (6 bases). This CDR3 region has 16 residues. CDR1 is LGHNA and CDR2 is YNFKEQ in the germline V gene. The V gene lost 1 base and the J gene lost 6 bases, with 16 bases spanning the gap. CDR3 amino acids: CASSQARGTPFNEQFF. The CDR3 coding sequence is TGTGCCAGCAGCCAAGCTCGCGGGACGCCCTTCAATGAGCAGTTCTTC.

This clonotype was recorded many times. The V gene is TRBV6-2 or TRBV6-3, the J gene TRBJ2-5; D perhaps matches TRBD1 (6 bases). Germline V gene lookup returns CDR1 MNHEY and CDR2 SVGEGT. The CDR3 consists of 15 residues. V was cut by 4 bases and J by 5 bases, with 17 bases left in between. Here the CDR3 reads CASSSPAGAGETQYF. CDR3 DNA sequence: TGTGCCAGCAGTTCCCCGGCAGGGGCTGGGGAGACCCAGTACTTC.

This clonotype was detected ten times or more. The CDR3 nucleotides read TGTGCCAGCAGCATCCCGGGACTGAAAGAGACCCAGTACTTC. This encodes CASSIPGLKETQYF. The chain is built from TRBV7-8 and TRBJ2-5, with D maybe TRBD2 (6 bases). Trimming removed 5 bases at V and 3 bases at J, with 13 bases between. CDR1 and CDR2 from the germline V gene are SGHVS and FQNEAQ. CDR3 size: 14 residues. Full variable domain (rest looked up from reference TRBV7-8 and TRBJ2-5): GAGVSQSPRYKVAKRGQDVALRCDPISGHVSLFWYQQALGQGPEFLTYFQNEAQLDKSGLPSDRFFAERPEGSVSTLKIQRTQQEDSAVYLCASSIPGLKETQYFGPGTRLLVL.

This clonotype appeared many times. The chain uses TRBV28 and TRBJ1-1, with D uncertain. CDR1 and CDR2 from the germline V gene are MDHEN and SYDVKM. With 3 bases removed from V and 1 base from J, the gap between germline ends came to 6 bases. CDR3 length: 13 amino acids. The CDR3 protein is CASSLLQNTEAFF. CDR3 DNA: TGTGCCAGCAGTTTGCTGCAGAACACTGAAGCTTTCTTT. The full variable domain, rest sourced from reference TRBV28 and TRBJ1-1, is DVKVTQSSRYLVKRTGEKVFLECVQDMDHENMFWYRQDPGLGLRLIYFSYDVKMKEKGDIPEGYSVSREKKERFSLILESASTNQTSMYLCASSLLQNTEAFFGQGTRLTVV.

This chain's CDR3 is CASSVQGGIRTAGELFF. As DNA, the CDR3 is TGTGCCAGCAGTGTACAGGGGGGAATACGTACTGCTGGGGAGCTGTTTTTT. The chain carries TRBV2 and TRBJ2-2; 8 bases are shared with TRBD1. Germline V gene lookup returns CDR1 SNHLY and CDR2 FYNNEI. The CDR3 is made up of 17 amino acids. The junction had 15 bases not matched to a gene; V was cut back by 4 bases and J by 8 bases.

This chain links TRBV10-3 with TRBJ1-2; 8 nucleotides line up with TRBD1. Germline trimming cut 0 bases from V and 9 bases from J; bases unmatched to any gene: 6. The germline V gene has CDR1 ENHRY and CDR2 SYGVKD. This CDR3 comprises 14 residues. In DNA form, the CDR3 reads TGTGCCATCAGTGAGTCAACAGGGGGTCTGCGCTACACCTTC. Translating gives CAISESTGGLRYTF.

The chain uses TRBV29-1 and TRBJ2-6; D is possibly TRBD2 (5 bases). Germline assignment: CDR1 SQVTM and CDR2 ANQGSEA. CDR3 length: 13 residues. Trimming took off 4 bases at V and 2 bases at J, with 6 bases between the two ends. The CDR3 spells CSVAGAGANVLTF. The CDR3, as DNA: TGCAGCGTTGCCGGGGCTGGGGCCAACGTCCTGACTTTC.

This clonotype has at least ten counts. The chain uses TRBV7-2 and TRBJ2-3, with TRBD2 matching 8 bases. The V gene end was trimmed by 7 bases and the J gene end by 1 base; junction bases not matched to a gene: 7. The CDR3 totals 15 residues. Germline CDR1 SGHTA, CDR2 FQGNSA. In DNA form, the CDR3 reads TGTGCCAGCACCCCCAGCGGGGGACGCACAGATACGCAGTATTTT. As protein: CASTPSGGRTDTQYF.

This clonotype has ten or more counts. The CDR3 protein is CASSDSSDTQYF. The CDR3 coding sequence is TGTGCCAGCAGTGACAGTTCAGATACGCAGTATTTT. The chain couples TRBV2 to TRBJ2-3, with D uncertain. The V end lost 3 bases, the J end lost 4 bases, and 5 bases lay between the germline ends. In germline, CDR1 is SNHLY, CDR2 FYNNEI. The CDR3 spans 12 residues.

This clonotype was counted ten times or more. The chain uses TRBV20-1 and TRBJ2-1; 15 bases line up with TRBD2. The V gene end was trimmed by 7 bases and the J gene end by 9 bases; junction bases not matched to a gene: 10. Per the germline V gene, CDR1 is DFQATT and CDR2 is SNEGSKA (reference sequence). The CDR3 runs to 15 residues. As DNA, the CDR3 is TGCAGTGTAGGCCTTTGGACTAGCGGGGGGGGTGAGCAGTTCTTC. Protein sequence: CSVGLWTSGGGEQFF.

This clonotype came up many times. The J gene is TRBJ2-4, the V gene TRBV20-1; D possibly corresponds to TRBD2 (5 bases). The germline CDR1 and CDR2 sequences are DFQATT and SNEGSKA (reference sequence). CDR3 length: 14 amino acids. V was pared by 4 bases and J by 1 base, with 11 bases between. The CDR3 coding sequence is TGCAGTGCTACACGCCCGGGGGCCAAAAACATTCAGTACTTC. Encoded protein: CSATRPGAKNIQYF.

In this sample, this clonotype turned up many times. J is TRBJ2-7 and V is TRBV28; 7 positions agree with TRBD1. The V segment lost 6 bases and the J segment 2 bases; nucleotides outside the gene matches: 7. CDR1 is MDHEN, CDR2 SYDVKM, per germline. The CDR3 extends over 14 amino acids. The CDR3, as DNA: TGTGCCAGCAGCATGGGACAGCCACCCTACGAGCAGTACGTC. This codes for CASSMGQPPYEQYV.

This clonotype turned up a few times. J is TRBJ1-2 and V is TRBV10-3; weak D call: TRBD1 (6 bases). The CDR3 loop spans 13 amino acids. Trimming took 10 bases from V and 5 from J, leaving 17 bases between them. The germline CDR1 and CDR2 sequences are ENHRY and SYGVKD. DNA of the CDR3: TGTGCCACCACAGGGTTGGAGTCGTATGGCTACACCTTC. This encodes CATTGLESYGYTF.

This clonotype was picked up a small number of times. The chain links TRBV12-3 or TRBV12-4 to TRBJ2-7; possible D gene TRBD2, 5 bases. This CDR3 is 15 amino acids long. V shed 3 bases and J shed 12 bases, with 24 bases lying between them. CDR3 amino acids: CASSFGSKGAQQWYF. DNA of the CDR3: TGTGCCAGCAGTTTTGGGAGCAAGGGAGCCCAGCAGTGGTACTTC.

This clonotype has a count of ten or more. Germline is not matched at one junction end, which may reflect a read error. This chain connects TRBV20-1 to TRBJ1-2, with TRBD1 as a possible D gene (5 bases). From germline, CDR1 is DFQATT and CDR2 SNEGSKA (reference sequence). The CDR3 spans 15 residues. The CDR3 loop reads CSAGEGPRELYGYTF. Here the CDR3 DNA reads TGCAGTGCTGGAGAGGGGCCTCGGGAACTATATGGCTACACCTTC.